This T cell receptor (beta chain) was sequenced for a study of blood T cell repertoires in COVID-19. The overall study: The United States, Italy and Spain provided the acute and convalescent COVID-19 samples. From T cells, B-cell-depleted T cells, or PBMCs came the material, which was cDNA or gDNA.

In the original workflow: Amplification of reference gene primers was used by the study to estimate nucleated cell counts. Data came from immunoSEQ multiplex PCR; TCRdb stores just in-frame clones and leaves some out. V and J calls and clone size are given by that table; D and trimming were obtained from the DNA. The data show about 210,000 clones, roughly 84% seen once. Material for sequencing was peripheral blood. The TCR sequence derives from a man aged 50 or older with active or convalescent COVID-19.

The CDR3 is CASSPSGGTDTQYF. The CDR3 DNA reads TGTGCCAGCAGCCCTAGCGGGGGCACAGATACGCAGTATTTT. The V call is TRBV6-2 or TRBV6-3, the J call TRBJ2-3; 9 bases align to TRBD2. Trimming at V came to 6 bases and at J to 1 base, leaving 2 bases not matched to a gene. CDR3 length: 14 amino acids. CDR1 MNHEY and CDR2 SVGEGT come from the germline V gene.